A selection of T cell receptor beta chains follows, all from one sample in a study of T cells in Graves' hyperthyroidism and ophthalmopathy. Each CDR3 protein gets one entry after TCRdb re-called the multiplex PCR reads with MiXCR. The data show almost 600,000 distinct CDR3 sequences, with around 14% seen just once and roughly 5.7% held by the top ten. What was sequenced was blood. These receptors all come from a woman aged 25 to 39 with Graves' hyperthyroidism that later progressed to Graves' ophthalmopathy. The CDR3 runs from the conserved cysteine through the conserved F or W. D genes are given only for firm matches. Clone size is not always given. Where it is, it says once, few, many or a class for expanded clones.

D	V	J	size	CDR3	DNA
TRBD2	TRBV30	TRBJ2-1	many	CAWSSTSGLKNEQFF	TGTGCCTGGAGTTCGACTAGCGGCCTTAAGAATGAGCAGTTCTTC
-	TRBV12-3/TRBV12-4	TRBJ2-3	many	CASSLGPSTSTDTQYF	TGTGCCAGCAGCCTTGGACCATCTACCAGCACAGATACGCAGTATTTT
-	TRBV5-8	TRBJ1-2	-	CASSLGEINYGHTF	TGTGCCAGCAGCTTGGGGGAGATCAACTATGGCCACACCTTC
TRBD2	TRBV24-1	TRBJ2-3	-	CATSTGTSGTDTQYF	TGTGCCACCAGCACCGGGACTAGCGGCACAGATACGCAGTATTTT
TRBD1	TRBV6-1	TRBJ2-2	-	CASREGTGVTGELFF	TGTGCCAGCAGAGAAGGGACAGGGGTTACCGGGGAGCTGTTTTTT
-	TRBV15	TRBJ2-1	many	CATSMVNEQFF	TGTGCCACCAGCATGGTCAATGAGCAGTTCTTC
TRBD2	TRBV6-2/TRBV6-3	TRBJ2-3	few	CASSRRTSGSTRQDTQYF	TGTGCCAGCAGCCGCCGGACTAGCGGGAGTACCCGTCAAGATACGCAGTATTTT
-	TRBV6-6	TRBJ1-1	many	CASSYRAQLETEAFF	TGTGCCAGCAGTTACCGGGCCCAACTGGAGACTGAAGCTTTCTTT
TRBD2	TRBV6-1	TRBJ2-3	many	CASSEKWTSGTTDTQYF	TGTGCCAGCAGTGAGAAGTGGACTAGCGGGACCACAGATACGCAGTATTTT
TRBD2	TRBV11-3	TRBJ2-1	many	CASALAGAGNEQFF	TGTGCCAGCGCGCTAGCGGGAGCGGGCAATGAGCAGTTCTTC
TRBD2	TRBV20-1	TRBJ2-1	many	CSARPTGLAVYNEQFF	TGCAGTGCTAGACCCACGGGACTAGCGGTCTACAATGAGCAGTTCTTC
-	TRBV20-1	TRBJ2-3	many	CSATSGVYSTDTQYF	TGCAGTGCTACATCTGGAGTATATAGCACAGATACGCAGTATTTT
-	TRBV19	TRBJ2-5	few	CASSMSSEETQYF	TGTGCCAGTAGTATGTCTAGCGAAGAGACCCAGTACTTC
TRBD2	TRBV6-1	TRBJ2-1	many	CASMGWEGNEQFF	TGTGCCAGCATGGGTTGGGAGGGGAATGAGCAGTTCTTC
-	TRBV12-3/TRBV12-4	TRBJ1-1	-	CASSLQVGAFF	TGTGCCAGCAGTTTACAGGTCGGAGCTTTCTTT
-	TRBV25-1	TRBJ2-3	-	CASSESRTDTQYF	TGTGCCAGCAGTGAATCTCGCACAGATACGCAGTATTTT
TRBD2	TRBV25-1	TRBJ2-7	-	CASSVRLAEYYEQYF	TGTGCCAGCAGTGTGCGACTAGCAGAGTACTACGAGCAGTACTTC
TRBD1	TRBV24-1	TRBJ2-1	few	CATSEGQGGLNEQFF	TGTGCCACCAGTGAGGGACAGGGGGGCCTCAATGAGCAGTTCTTC
-	TRBV15	TRBJ2-1	many	CATVDGDNYNEQFF	TGTGCCACCGTGGACGGGGACAACTACAATGAGCAGTTCTTC
-	TRBV6-2/TRBV6-3	TRBJ2-5	few	CASSYLGTGERTQYF	TGTGCCAGCAGTTACTTAGGGACCGGGGAGAGAACCCAGTACTTC
-	TRBV6-1	TRBJ2-7	many	CASSTQNQQYEQYF	TGTGCCAGCAGTACGCAAAACCAACAGTACGAGCAGTACTTC
TRBD2	TRBV27	TRBJ2-3	many	CASTPGGVSADTQYF	TGTGCCAGCACCCCGGGGGGAGTGTCGGCAGATACGCAGTATTTT
TRBD2	TRBV19	TRBJ2-2	many	CASRSGGIGELFF	TGTGCCAGTAGGTCGGGGGGGATCGGGGAGCTGTTTTTT
-	TRBV18	TRBJ1-2	many	CASSATGRPNYGYTF	TGTGCCAGCTCAGCTACAGGTCGTCCTAACTATGGCTACACCTTC
-	TRBV7-9	TRBJ1-2	many	CASSPPYPTPNYGYTF	TGTGCCAGCAGTCCCCCATACCCGACTCCTAACTATGGCTACACCTTC
TRBD1	TRBV27	TRBJ2-5	many	CASSLGQMPGTQYF	TGTGCCAGCAGTTTGGGACAGATGCCCGGGACCCAGTACTTC
-	TRBV28	TRBJ1-2	many	CASSLLGYGYTF	TGTGCCAGCAGTTTATTGGGCTATGGCTACACCTTC
-	TRBV3-1	TRBJ2-1	many	CASSQDGITGYGEQFF	TGTGCCAGCAGCCAAGATGGGATCACAGGGTACGGTGAGCAGTTCTTC
-	TRBV5-1	TRBJ2-4	few	CASSLEGGGAYF	TGCGCCAGCAGCTTGGAAGGAGGGGGGGCGTACTTC
-	TRBV12-5	TRBJ1-4	few	CASGLSEKLFF	TGTGCTAGTGGTTTAAGTGAAAAACTGTTTTTT
-	TRBV2	TRBJ1-4	many	CAGAPGPEKLFF	TGTGCCGGAGCACCGGGACCTGAAAAACTGTTTTTT
-	TRBV7-6	TRBJ1-5	-	CASSSRGVGQPQHF	TGTGCCAGCAGCTCAAGGGGTGTTGGACAGCCCCAGCATTTT
-	TRBV28	TRBJ2-6	many	CASSPPGTGANVLTF	TGTGCCAGCAGCCCACCGGGCACTGGGGCCAACGTCCTGACTTTC
TRBD1	TRBV3-1	TRBJ2-3	few	CASSQTGTGRTGTQYF	TGTGCCAGCAGCCAAACCGGGACAGGGAGAACGGGTACGCAGTATTTT
-	TRBV29-1	TRBJ1-2	many	CSVGETAYGYTF	TGCAGCGTTGGAGAGACGGCCTATGGCTACACCTTC
TRBD1	TRBV6-1	TRBJ1-2	many	CASSLFGTGDGYTF	TGTGCCAGCAGTCTCTTCGGGACAGGCGATGGCTACACCTTC
-	TRBV27	TRBJ2-5	few	CASRFRDQETQYF	TGTGCCAGCAGATTCAGGGACCAAGAGACCCAGTACTTC
-	TRBV27	TRBJ1-6	many	CASSPYPKAYNSPLHF	TGTGCCAGCAGCCCCTATCCAAAGGCCTATAATTCACCCCTCCACTTT
-	TRBV7-9	TRBJ1-2	few	CASSLDAINYGYTF	TGTGCCAGCAGCCTTGACGCGATCAACTATGGCTACACCTTC
-	TRBV28	TRBJ2-7	many	CASRDSGTGYEQYF	TGTGCCAGCAGAGACAGCGGGACAGGCTACGAGCAGTACTTC
TRBD2	TRBV20-1	TRBJ2-1	-	CSAYTSTSGKYNEQFF	TGCAGTGCTTACACTTCGACTAGCGGGAAATACAATGAGCAGTTCTTC
-	TRBV3-1	TRBJ2-4	many	CASSPRTENIQYF	TGTGCCAGCAGCCCCCGGACTGAAAACATTCAGTACTTC
TRBD1	TRBV20-1	TRBJ2-1	-	CSARFTDRDYNEQFF	TGCAGTGCTAGATTTACGGACAGGGATTACAATGAGCAGTTCTTC
TRBD1	TRBV6-1	TRBJ1-1	-	CASSDPGTAEAFF	TGTGCCAGCAGCGATCCCGGGACAGCCGAAGCTTTCTTT
TRBD2	TRBV11-3	TRBJ2-7	many	CASSPYLRTSGNYEQYF	TGTGCCAGCAGCCCGTACCTCCGGACTAGCGGGAACTACGAGCAGTACTTC
TRBD1	TRBV27	TRBJ1-1	-	CASSLYAQGARTEAFF	TGTGCCAGCAGTTTATATGCACAGGGGGCAAGGACTGAAGCTTTCTTT
TRBD1	TRBV10-2	TRBJ2-1	many	CASSAGQGAPNEQFF	TGCGCCAGCAGTGCGGGACAGGGGGCGCCTAATGAGCAGTTCTTC
-	TRBV30	TRBJ2-7	many	CAWSGIGAYEQYF	TGTGCCTGGAGTGGGATTGGAGCCTACGAGCAGTACTTC
TRBD1	TRBV19	TRBJ1-5	few	CASTTGQGEILIQPQHF	TGTGCCAGTACCACTGGACAGGGAGAAATTTTAATTCAGCCCCAGCATTTT
-	TRBV2	TRBJ2-1	many	CANLGLSNEQFF	TGTGCCAACCTGGGACTGAGCAATGAGCAGTTCTTC
TRBD1	TRBV6-1	TRBJ1-1	many	CASSAKGQGPNTEAFF	TGTGCCAGCAGTGCCAAGGGACAGGGGCCGAACACTGAAGCTTTCTTT
TRBD1	TRBV28	TRBJ1-5	many	CASRSPGGAKRQPQHF	TGTGCCAGCAGGTCTCCAGGGGGCGCGAAACGGCAGCCCCAGCATTTT
TRBD1	TRBV4-2	TRBJ1-6	many	CASSPVGQAENSPLHF	TGTGCCAGCAGCCCCGTCGGACAGGCGGAGAATTCACCCCTCCACTTT
-	TRBV20-1	TRBJ1-5	many	CSARVEGHDQPQHF	TGCAGTGCTAGAGTGGAAGGACACGATCAGCCCCAGCATTTT
TRBD1	TRBV28	TRBJ2-4	many	CASRQGQIKNIQYF	TGTGCCAGCAGACAGGGGCAAATCAAAAACATTCAGTACTTC
-	TRBV20-1	TRBJ2-5	many	CSANSWETQYF	TGCAGTGCAAATTCCTGGGAGACCCAGTACTTC
TRBD2	TRBV28	TRBJ2-3	-	CASRGGGRAQDTQYF	TGTGCCAGCAGAGGGGGCGGGAGGGCCCAAGATACGCAGTATTTT